This T cell receptor beta chain was sequenced during a study of blood T cell repertoires in COVID-19. The V gene's germline CDR1 is MDHEN and CDR2 SYDVKM. The CDR3 covers 14 residues. Trimming took 3 bases from V and 0 from J, leaving 8 bases between them. Method: immunoSEQ multiplex PCR; TCRdb's copy keeps in-frame clones and lacks some. Among 81,000 or so clones listed, 75% to 90% were seen once. Sequenced material: peripheral blood. The chain uses TRBV28 and TRBJ1-1; no reliable D call. This clonotype was sampled from a human donor in a cohort sampled during active COVID-19. CDR3 sequence reads: CASSFRSLNTEAFF. CDR3 DNA sequence: TGTGCCAGCAGTTTTCGAAGCCTGAACACTGAAGCTTTCTTT.